The sequence of this TCR beta chain was determined in a study of blood T cell repertoires in COVID-19 (dated by TCRdb to the early 2020s). Regarding the research as a whole: Collaborator samples came from the United States, Italy and Spain and covered acute and convalescent phases of COVID-19. The material from the prospective study consisted of cDNA or gDNA derived from T cells, B-cell-depleted T cells, or PBMCs. Sample metadata almost always included a de-identified subject ID, COVID-19 status, age in years and sex. Samples were obtained from the ongoing ImmuneRACE study (first 160 participants) and from 950 to 1,500 subjects provided by 6 global collaborators. The repertoires were made available in a free public database intended to serve as a resource for research on the immune response to SARS-CoV-2. The dataset comprised deeply sampled blood TCRbeta repertoires from subjects exposed to, actively infected with, or recovered from COVID-19. HLA class I and class II types, where available, came from metadata supplied by the sample provider rather than from assay-based typing. Broader findings and caveats from the paper: How much clinical and demographic metadata was included differed by source and by participant, and the metadata was provided uncurated.

Concerning this clone: The antigen this receptor binds is unknown. Per-nucleotide qualities are absent, and no much larger clonotype sits a single base away.

TCRbeta CDR3 regions were amplified from genomic DNA by means of the immunoSEQ Assay, a bias-controlled multiplex PCR. In the paper's pipeline: Within the assay, amplification of reference gene primers was used to estimate how many nucleated cells each sample contained. Sequence reads were collapsed and filtered to measure the absolute abundance of every unique TCRbeta CDR3 rearrangement. For each sample, productive Simpson clonality was calculated as the square root of Simpson's diversity index over productive rearrangements. Imported from immuneACCESS, the table was reduced by TCRdb to in-frame sequences with V and J called. These copies leave out some clones; in studies compared against another copy, an unresolved V gene accounts for under half, and the cause of the remainder is not known. V and J calls and clone size follow that table, whereas D and trimming were derived from the DNA. Within this sample are about 58,000 clones, with 90% of them counted one time only. About 13% of the sample is held by the ten biggest clonotypes.

Taken from cysteine to phenylalanine, the CDR3 has 12 residues. Just the 36-base CDR3 DNA is kept, in frame starting at base 1. The germline V gene provides CDR1 MDHEN and CDR2 SYDVKM. V is shortened by 5 bases, J by 3 bases, and the region joining them spans 8 bases. Whole blood was collected in K2EDTA tubes by collaborating institutions according to the institutions' own protocols. For TCRbeta analysis, collaborators shipped samples as frozen whole blood, isolated PBMCs, or DNA extracted from either of those sample types. The chain is encoded by TRBV28 joined to TRBJ2-7, with the D gene not clear enough to name. The sequencing input was peripheral blood. This TCR was recovered from a man aged 55 to 70 with active COVID-19. The sequenced DNA: TGTGCCAGCAGTACAGACCTCTACGAGCAGTACTTC. Its protein is CASSTDLYEQYF. Outside the CDR3, residues come from the reference TRBV28 and TRBJ2-7 proteins, so the full variable domain is: DVKVTQSSRYLVKRTGEKVFLECVQDMDHENMFWYRQDPGLGLRLIYFSYDVKMKEKGDIPEGYSVSREKKERFSLILESASTNQTSMYLCASSTDLYEQYFGPGTRLTVT.